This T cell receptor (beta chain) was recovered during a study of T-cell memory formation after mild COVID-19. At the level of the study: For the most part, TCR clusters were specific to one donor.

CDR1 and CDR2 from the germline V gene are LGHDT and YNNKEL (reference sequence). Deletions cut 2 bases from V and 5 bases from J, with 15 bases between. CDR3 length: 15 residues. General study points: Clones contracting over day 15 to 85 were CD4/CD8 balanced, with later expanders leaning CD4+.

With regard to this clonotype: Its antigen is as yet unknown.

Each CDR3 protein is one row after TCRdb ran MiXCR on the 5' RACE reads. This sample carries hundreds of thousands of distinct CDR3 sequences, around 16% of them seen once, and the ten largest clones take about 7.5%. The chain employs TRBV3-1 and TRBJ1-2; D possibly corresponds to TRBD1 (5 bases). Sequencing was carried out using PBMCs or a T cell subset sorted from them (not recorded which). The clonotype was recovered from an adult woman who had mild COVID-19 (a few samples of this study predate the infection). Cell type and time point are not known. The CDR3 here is CASSQFTAAGYGYTF. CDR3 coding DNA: TGTGCCAGCAGCCAATTTACGGCAGCAGGGTATGGCTACACCTTC.